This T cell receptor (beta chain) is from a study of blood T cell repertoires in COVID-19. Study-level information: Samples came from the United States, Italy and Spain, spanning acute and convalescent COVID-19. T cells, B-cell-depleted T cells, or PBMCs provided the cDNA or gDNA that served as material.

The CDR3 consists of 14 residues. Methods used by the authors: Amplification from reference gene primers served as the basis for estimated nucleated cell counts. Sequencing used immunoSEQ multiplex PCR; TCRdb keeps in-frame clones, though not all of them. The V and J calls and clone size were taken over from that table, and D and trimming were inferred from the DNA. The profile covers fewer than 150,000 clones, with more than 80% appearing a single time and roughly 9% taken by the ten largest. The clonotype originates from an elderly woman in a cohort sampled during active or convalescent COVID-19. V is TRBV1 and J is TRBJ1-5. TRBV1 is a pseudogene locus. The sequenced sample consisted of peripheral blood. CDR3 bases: TGCACCAGCGGCGGGGGGGCACGCAATCAGCCCCAGCATTTT. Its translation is CTSGGGARNQPQHF.